Sequencing of this T cell receptor (beta chain) was carried out in a study of Graves' ophthalmopathy and Graves' hyperthyroidism. Trimming left V 0 bases short and J 2 bases short, with 13 bases between. The CDR3 runs to 16 residues. The germline V gene has CDR1 LNHDA and CDR2 SQIVND (reference sequence). As the template, RNA transcripts were used to amplify TCR beta CDR3 regions. HTBI primers served in a first-round RT-PCR, which a second-round multiplex PCR followed. TCRdb re-called the multiplex PCR reads through MiXCR, storing one row per CDR3 protein. Of about 660,000 distinct CDR3 sequences in the sample, roughly 39% were seen once. This clonotype was seen many times.

The source is an adult man with Graves' ophthalmopathy. The sequenced sample was peripheral blood. V gene TRBV19 combines with J gene TRBJ1-1, with D possibly matching TRBD1 (6 bases). The CDR3 protein is CASSIDPDRTNTEAFF. Written as DNA, the CDR3 is TGTGCCAGTAGTATAGATCCCGACAGGACTAACACTGAAGCTTTCTTT.